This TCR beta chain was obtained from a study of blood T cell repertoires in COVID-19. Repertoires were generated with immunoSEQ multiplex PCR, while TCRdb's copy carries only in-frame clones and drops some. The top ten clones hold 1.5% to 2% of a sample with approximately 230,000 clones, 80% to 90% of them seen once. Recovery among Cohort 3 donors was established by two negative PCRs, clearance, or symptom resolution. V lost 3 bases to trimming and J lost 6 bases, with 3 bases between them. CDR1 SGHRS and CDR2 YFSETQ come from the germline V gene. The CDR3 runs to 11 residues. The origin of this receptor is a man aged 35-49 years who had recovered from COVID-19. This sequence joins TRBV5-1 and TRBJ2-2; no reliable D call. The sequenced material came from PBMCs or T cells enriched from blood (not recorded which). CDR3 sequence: CASSSAGELFF. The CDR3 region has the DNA TGCGCCAGCAGCTCGGCCGGGGAGCTGTTTTTT.